A selection of T cell receptor beta chains follows, all from one sample in a study of PD-L1 blockade in urothelial cancer. Libraries were prepared by immunoSEQ multiplex PCR; TCRdb keeps only in-frame clonotypes and omits some of them. The sample consists of roughly 30,000 clones, around 87% of them appearing once. The source was PBMCs, collected around atezolizumab (anti-PD-L1) treatment. The receptor set was obtained from a man over 45 with urothelial cancer. The CDR3 runs from the conserved cysteine through the conserved F or W. D genes are given only for firm matches. Only part of the rows carry a size: once, few, many, or a class if the clone is expanded.

v_gene	abundance	j_gene	d_gene	CDR3nt	CDR3aa
TRBV6-5	.	TRBJ2-7	.	TGTGCCAGCACCGACCTGTCGGGGGGCAGGTACGAGCAGTACTTC	CASTDLSGGRYEQYF
TRBV4-1	.	TRBJ1-5	TRBD1	TGCGCCAGCAGCCAAGGGATTCAGGGGGCAGGTCAGCCCCAGCATTTT	CASSQGIQGAGQPQHF
TRBV27	once	TRBJ2-1	TRBD2	TGTGCCAGCAGCCGCCTCGGACTAGCGGGAGGGAGGAGCTCCTACAATGAGCAGTTCTTC	CASSRLGLAGGRSSYNEQFF
TRBV5-1	.	TRBJ2-5	.	TGCGCCAGCAAAGTCGGAACGTCGGGCGGGGGCTCCGGGGAGACCCAGTACTTC	CASKVGTSGGGSGETQYF
TRBV19	once	TRBJ1-1	TRBD1	TGTGCCAGTAGAATGGGGTTCTTGGGACAGGGAGAATGGAGAAAAACTGAAGCTTTCTTT	CASRMGFLGQGEWRKTEAFF
TRBV6-5	few	TRBJ1-2	.	TGTGCCAGCAGTCCCCAGGCAGGGAACTATGGCTACACCTTC	CASSPQAGNYGYTF
TRBV9	.	TRBJ1-5	.	TGTGCCAGCAGCGTAGGAGGTGGCGGGAGTCAGCCCCAGCATTTT	CASSVGGGGSQPQHF
TRBV5-1	.	TRBJ2-1	.	TGCGCCAGCAGCTTTGGAGGGGGCGAGCAGTTCTTC	CASSFGGGEQFF
TRBV27	.	TRBJ2-7	TRBD2	TGTGCCAGCCCTACCCTAAAGCCAGCGGGAAGCTCCTACGAGCAGTACTTC	CASPTLKPAGSSYEQYF
TRBV7-8	.	TRBJ2-7	TRBD1	TGTGCCAGCAGCCTGACAGGGGCCAGCTCCTACGAGCAGTACTTC	CASSLTGASSYEQYF
TRBV14	few	TRBJ2-7	.	TGTGCCAGCAGTGGCCGGGAGTCGGGCGAGCAGTACTTC	CASSGRESGEQYF
TRBV5-1	once	TRBJ1-4	TRBD1	TGCGCCAGCAAACCGGGACAGGAGACAACTAATGAAAAACTGTTTTTT	CASKPGQETTNEKLFF
TRBV5-6	.	TRBJ1-2	.	TGTGCCAGCAGCCTTCCGGGACACCGGAACTATGGCTACACCTTC	CASSLPGHRNYGYTF
TRBV6-5	.	TRBJ2-3	.	TGTGCCAGCAGTTACTCAGGACTCCCCGGTGATACGCAGTATTTT	CASSYSGLPGDTQYF
TRBV30	.	TRBJ2-2	TRBD2	TGTGCCTGGAACCTCCGGACTAGCTTTGGCACCGGGGAGCTGTTTTTT	CAWNLRTSFGTGELFF
TRBV30	.	TRBJ2-7	TRBD1	TGTGCCTGGAGTCCAGGACAGGGTATAATCTACGAGCAGTACTTC	CAWSPGQGIIYEQYF
TRBV11-2	once	TRBJ2-7	TRBD1	TGTGCCAGCAGCCGGGGACAGGGGGGATACGAGCAGTACTTC	CASSRGQGGYEQYF
TRBV4-1	.	TRBJ1-4	TRBD1	TGCGCCAGCAGCCACGGGGACAGGGGCGCTGAAAAACTGTTTTTT	CASSHGDRGAEKLFF
TRBV19	.	TRBJ2-7	TRBD1	TGTGCCAGTAGTCCGGGACCGGGACAGGGTCTGGGCGAGCAGTACTTC	CASSPGPGQGLGEQYF
TRBV6-5	.	TRBJ2-4	TRBD1	TGTGCCAGCAGTTACTCGAAGGGACAGGGATACATTCAGTACTTC	CASSYSKGQGYIQYF
TRBV7-8	.	TRBJ2-5	TRBD2	TGTGCCAGCAGCTTTCGGGGGGTAGCGCAAGAGACCCAGTACTTC	CASSFRGVAQETQYF
TRBV25-1	.	TRBJ2-7	.	TGTGCCAGCAGTGAATACGGGATTTCCTACGAGCAGTACTTC	CASSEYGISYEQYF
TRBV6-6	.	TRBJ2-7	TRBD2	TGTGCCAGCAGCCTCGGGGGGTACGAGCAGTACTTC	CASSLGGYEQYF
TRBV4-3	.	TRBJ2-7	TRBD2	TGCGCCAGCAGCCAAGAGAGAGCGGGAGGGGGTTACGAGCAGTACTTC	CASSQERAGGGYEQYF
TRBV4-1	.	TRBJ1-1	TRBD1	TGCGCCAGCAGCCTTGACAGGGTTGGGGAAGCTTTCTTT	CASSLDRVGEAFF
TRBV11-2	.	TRBJ2-7	TRBD2	TGTGCCAGCAGCCTCCGGTTAGCGGGTTCTCCTGGCTACGAGCAGTACTTC	CASSLRLAGSPGYEQYF
TRBV5-1	.	TRBJ2-5	TRBD1	TGCGCCAGCAGCCTAGAGTACAGGGGGCGTGAGACCCAGTACTTC	CASSLEYRGRETQYF